A selection of T cell receptor beta chains follows, all from one sample in a study of blood T cell repertoires in COVID-19. TCRdb keeps only in-frame clones here, not all; method: immunoSEQ multiplex PCR. The profile shows about 130,000 clones, roughly 80% of them singletons. Sequencing was performed on PBMCs or T cells enriched from blood (not recorded which). The receptors derive from a man in his fifties or sixties who had recovered from COVID-19. Each CDR3 is given with its conserved first and last residue. The D gene is left open where the match is weak. Only some rows state a clone size, as once, few, many or a class for expanded clones.

J	D	V	size	DNA	CDR3
TRBJ2-3	TRBD2	TRBV7-3	.	TGTGCCAGCAGCTTACGGGGACTAGCGACAGATACGCAGTATTTT	CASSLRGLATDTQYF
TRBJ2-7	.	TRBV18	.	TGTGCCAGCTCACCAAAAGGGAGGAGGGGGCGAGACGAGCAGTACTTC	CASSPKGRRGRDEQYF
TRBJ2-5	TRBD1	TRBV5-5	.	TGTGCCAGCAGCTTGGGGTCAGGGGGCCTTGTGGAGACCCAGTACTTC	CASSLGSGGLVETQYF
TRBJ1-3	TRBD1	TRBV27	.	TGTGCCAGCCGTAGACAGGGAACAACGATGAGCTCTGGAAACACCATATATTTT	CASRRQGTTMSSGNTIYF
TRBJ1-1	.	TRBV19	.	TGTGCCAGTAATCAAGGGACTTGGAACACTGAAGCTTTCTTT	CASNQGTWNTEAFF
TRBJ1-2	.	TRBV5-4	.	TGTGCCAGCAGCTTTCCCGGTCAACAGGATGGCTACACCTTC	CASSFPGQQDGYTF
TRBJ2-7	TRBD2	TRBV7-8	.	TGTGCCAGCAGCCGAGCGGGGGGAACCTACGAGCAGTACTTC	CASSRAGGTYEQYF
TRBJ2-3	.	TRBV7-3	once	TGTGCCAGCAGCCCAAGCACAGATACGCAGTATTTT	CASSPSTDTQYF
TRBJ1-3	.	TRBV10-3	.	TGTGCCATCAGTGCCGCGGGAGTCAGCACCTCCTCTGGAAACACCATATATTTT	CAISAAGVSTSSGNTIYF
TRBJ1-5	TRBD1	TRBV6-1	.	TGTGCCAGCAGTGCGCTCTACCGGGACAGCGGATCTCAGCCCCAGCATTTT	CASSALYRDSGSQPQHF
TRBJ2-5	TRBD2	TRBV19	.	TGTGCCAGTAGTCAGGCTAGCGGGGGGGCCGGTAGCCTGGAGACCCAGTACTTC	CASSQASGGAGSLETQYF
TRBJ1-5	TRBD1	TRBV19	.	TGTGCCAGTAGTGGACAGGGTGGCAATCAGCCCCAGCATTTT	CASSGQGGNQPQHF
TRBJ1-1	.	TRBV12-3/TRBV12-4	.	TGTGCCAGCAGTTTAAAAGGGGACACTGAAGCTTTCTTT	CASSLKGDTEAFF
TRBJ2-7	TRBD1	TRBV6-5	.	TGTGCCAGCAGTTACTCGGGGGACAGGGGGTACGAGCAGTACTTC	CASSYSGDRGYEQYF
TRBJ2-1	.	TRBV9	.	TGTGCCAGCAGCGTGGAGACTAGAAGCTTCTACAATGAGCAGTTCTTC	CASSVETRSFYNEQFF
TRBJ2-3	.	TRBV5-1	few	TGCGCCAGCAGCTTGGGACAAAGCACAGATACGCAGTATTTT	CASSLGQSTDTQYF
TRBJ2-7	TRBD2	TRBV4-1	.	TGCGCCAGCAGCCAAGTAAGGGGACTATCGGGGAGAGGCGAGCAGTACTTC	CASSQVRGLSGRGEQYF
TRBJ2-3	.	TRBV7-3	.	TGTGCCAGCAGCCTAGGAGGGCGCACAGATACGCAGTATTTT	CASSLGGRTDTQYF
TRBJ1-5	TRBD1	TRBV7-2	.	TGTGCCAGCAGCCAAAACCCCGGACAGGGTCATCAGCCCCAGCATTTT	CASSQNPGQGHQPQHF
TRBJ1-2	.	TRBV19	.	TGTGCCAGTAGTACCCCAAGGGGTTTTGGCTATGGCTACACCTTC	CASSTPRGFGYGYTF
TRBJ2-7	TRBD1	TRBV24-1	.	TGTGCCACCAGTGACCCAAGGGACAGGACCTACGAGCAGTACTTC	CATSDPRDRTYEQYF
TRBJ2-5	.	TRBV19	.	TGTGCCAGTAGTACAAACCCCTGGGGTGGACAAGGGACCCAGTACTTC	CASSTNPWGGQGTQYF
TRBJ1-2	.	TRBV12-3/TRBV12-4	.	TGTGCCAGCACCAGATGGGGGGGAGGTGGCTACACCTTC	CASTRWGGGGYTF
TRBJ2-7	TRBD2	TRBV7-6	.	TGTGCCAGCAGAGCGGTAGCGGGGTACGAGCAGTACTTC	CASRAVAGYEQYF
TRBJ1-2	TRBD1	TRBV2	.	TGTGCCAGCAGTCTAACCAGGACAGGGGGTTTGGATGGCTACACCTTC	CASSLTRTGGLDGYTF
TRBJ1-5	TRBD1	TRBV28	.	TGTGCCAGCCTACAGGGGTACGGCAATCAGCCCCAGCATTTT	CASLQGYGNQPQHF
TRBJ2-3	.	TRBV28	.	TGTGCCAGCAGTTTATGGAGGGGGACGCAGTATTTT	CASSLWRGTQYF
TRBJ2-2	TRBD2	TRBV7-6	once	TGTGCCAGCAGCTTACTGAGTAGCGGGGGATCCGGGGAGCTGTTTTTT	CASSLLSSGGSGELFF
TRBJ2-7	.	TRBV24-1	.	TGTGCCACCAGTGCCACAGCAGCTTACGAGCAGTACTTC	CATSATAAYEQYF
TRBJ2-7	TRBD1	TRBV11-2	.	TGTGCCAGCAGCTTAGCCGGGACAGGGGGCTTGGAGCAGTACTTC	CASSLAGTGGLEQYF
TRBJ2-7	.	TRBV7-8	.	TGTGCCAGCAGGCGGGAAGGGGTCTCCGAGCAGTACTTC	CASRREGVSEQYF
TRBJ2-2	.	TRBV25-1	.	TGTGCCAGCAGTGAATTGGCCCGCACCGGGGAGCTGTTTTTT	CASSELARTGELFF
TRBJ2-5	.	TRBV14	.	TGTGCCAGCAGCGAGCGGAGGGTTCGTGAGACCCAGTACTTC	CASSERRVRETQYF
TRBJ2-5	.	TRBV29-1	.	TGCAGCGTCGGACAGCTTGGAGAGACCCAGTACTTC	CSVGQLGETQYF
TRBJ2-5	.	TRBV4-3	few	TGCGCCAGCAGCCAAGATGGGCAGGTCCAAGAGACCCAGTACTTC	CASSQDGQVQETQYF
TRBJ1-2	TRBD1	TRBV11-2	.	TGTGCCAGCAGCCGGCCAGGGGGGTCCTATGGCTACACCTTC	CASSRPGGSYGYTF
TRBJ2-7	.	TRBV5-1	few	TGCGCCAGCAGCCCGACAGTTTCTTCCTACGAGCAGTACTTC	CASSPTVSSYEQYF
TRBJ1-2	.	TRBV19	.	TGTGCCAGTAGTATCCAGGGCCCCTATGGCTACACCTTC	CASSIQGPYGYTF
TRBJ1-1	.	TRBV14	.	TGTGCCAGCAGCCTAACTGGTCGGGGGGGGAACACTGAAGCTTTCTTT	CASSLTGRGGNTEAFF
TRBJ1-4	.	TRBV28	.	TGTGCCAGCAAAGATTCCCCAGGGAATGAAAAACTGTTTTTT	CASKDSPGNEKLFF
TRBJ2-7	TRBD2	TRBV10-3	.	TGTGCCATCAGTGTCGGGGCAGCGGGGGGAATCGAGCAGTACTTC	CAISVGAAGGIEQYF
TRBJ2-3	.	TRBV4-2	.	TGTGCCAGCAGCCAAGGCGGTCCAGATACGCAGTATTTT	CASSQGGPDTQYF
TRBJ1-6	.	TRBV28	.	TGTGCCAGCAGCACACGCCAAAGGACAGAAATTTCACCCCTCCACTTT	CASSTRQRTEISPLHF
TRBJ1-2	.	TRBV7-2	.	TGTGCCAGCAGTCCAAGGGATCCGGGAGGTGGCTACACCTTC	CASSPRDPGGGYTF
TRBJ2-1	TRBD2	TRBV9	.	TGTGCCAGCAGCGTAGGGTCCCTAGCGGGTGACAATGAGCAGTTCTTC	CASSVGSLAGDNEQFF
TRBJ2-7	.	TRBV6-1	.	TGTGCCAGCAGTGAGGGGGGCTACGAGCAGTACTTC	CASSEGGYEQYF
TRBJ2-3	.	TRBV24-1	.	TGTGCCACCATTTCTAGCACAGATACGCAGTATTTT	CATISSTDTQYF
TRBJ2-1	.	TRBV5-1	.	TGCGCCAGCAGCTGGTCAGGAGGCTCCTACAATGAGCAGTTCTTC	CASSWSGGSYNEQFF
TRBJ1-5	.	TRBV10-3	.	TGTGCCATCAGTGACAGGGGTAGTAGCAATCAGCCCCAGCATTTT	CAISDRGSSNQPQHF
TRBJ1-1	TRBD1	TRBV11-2	few	TGTGCCAGCAGCTTCAGCCCAACAGGGGCGAAGGCTGAAGCTTTCTTT	CASSFSPTGAKAEAFF
TRBJ1-3	.	TRBV15	.	TGTGCCACCAGCAGAGATAACTCTGGAAACACCATATATTTT	CATSRDNSGNTIYF